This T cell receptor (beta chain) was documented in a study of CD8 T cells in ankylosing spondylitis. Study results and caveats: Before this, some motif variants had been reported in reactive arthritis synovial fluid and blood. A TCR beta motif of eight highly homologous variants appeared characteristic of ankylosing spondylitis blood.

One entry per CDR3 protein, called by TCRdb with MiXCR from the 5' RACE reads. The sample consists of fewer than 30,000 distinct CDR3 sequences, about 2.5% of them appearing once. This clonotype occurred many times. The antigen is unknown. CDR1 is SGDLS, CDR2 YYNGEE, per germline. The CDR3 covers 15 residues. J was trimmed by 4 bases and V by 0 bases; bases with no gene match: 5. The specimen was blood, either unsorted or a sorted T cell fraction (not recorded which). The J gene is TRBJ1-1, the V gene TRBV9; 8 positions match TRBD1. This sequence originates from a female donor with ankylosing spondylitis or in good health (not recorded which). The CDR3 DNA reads TGTGCCAGCAGCGTAGAGGCAGGGGGCGGCACTGAAGCTTTCTTT. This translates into CASSVEAGGGTEAFF. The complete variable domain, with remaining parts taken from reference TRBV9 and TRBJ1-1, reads DSGVTQTPKHLITATGQRVTLRCSPRSGDLSVYWYQQSLDQGLQFLIQYYNGEERAKGNILERFSAQQFPDLHSELNLSSLELGDSALYFCASSVEAGGGTEAFFGQGTRLTVV.